This TCR beta chain derives from a study of shared clonotypes between healthy human individuals. Regarding this clone: Within the sample, other DNA sequences also encode this same CDR3.

CDR3 length: 11 residues. CDR1 GTSNPN and CDR2 SVGIG come from the germline V gene (reference sequence). Between the trimmed V and J ends, which lost 1 base and 3 bases, there was a span of 4 bases. Assay: immunoSEQ multiplex PCR; the TCRdb copy retains only in-frame clones and omits some. The table records roughly 2.4 million clones, under 97% of them present only once. The sequencing input was naive CD4+ T cells sorted from blood. Subset: CD45RA+ positively selected. The V and J genes are TRBV30 and TRBJ2-7, with D unresolved. The clonotype comes from a young man in good health. The CDR3 DNA is TGTGCCTGGAGTGCGCTCTACGAGCAGTACTTC. It translates to CAWSALYEQYF.